The 10 T cell receptor beta chains given below trace back to one sample, sequenced in a study of blood T cell repertoires in COVID-19. TCRdb's table, derived via immunoSEQ multiplex PCR, lists solely in-frame clones and lacks some. Of around 320,000 clones listed, approximately 90% were seen once; the top ten hold 5.5% to 8%. Input material: peripheral blood. Every receptor here comes from a woman in her thirties who had recovered from COVID-19.

There are a few counts of this clone. The chain couples TRBV5-4 to TRBJ1-6, with a weak D call TRBD1 (5 bases). The CDR3 length is 14 residues. The germline V gene encodes CDR1 SGHNT and CDR2 YYREEE (reference sequence). Trimming took 4 bases from V and 5 from J, leaving 10 bases between them. This CDR3 reads CASSHQDNNSPLHF. The CDR3 bases are TGTGCCAGCAGCCACCAGGACAATAATTCACCCCTCCACTTT.

The chain uses TRBV7-9 and TRBJ1-6; 7 bases match TRBD1. Per the germline V gene, CDR1 is SEHNR and CDR2 is FQNEAQ (reference sequence). This CDR3 spans 14 amino acids. Trimming cost V 1 base and J 10 bases; bases outside gene matches: 4. CDR3 region: CASSLEGGRSPLHF. The CDR3 nucleotides are TGTGCCAGCAGCTTAGAAGGGGGCAGATCACCCCTCCACTTT. The full variable domain, with the rest looked up from reference TRBV7-9 and TRBJ1-6, is DTGVSQNPRHKITKRGQNVTFRCDPISEHNRLYWYRQTLGQGPEFLTYFQNEAQLEKSRLLSDRFSAERPKGSFSTLEIQRTEQGDSAMYLCASSLEGGRSPLHFGNGTRLTVT.

The gene calls are TRBV7-2 and TRBJ1-4, with D perhaps TRBD1 (5 bases). Germline values: CDR1 SGHTA, CDR2 FQGNSA. The CDR3 is made up of 16 amino acids. Trimming took 1 base from V and 5 from J, leaving 14 bases between them. The CDR3 loop reads CASSLGGPAGNEKLFF. In DNA, the CDR3 is TGTGCCAGCAGCTTAGGAGGCCCGGCAGGGAATGAAAAACTGTTTTTT.

This chain uses TRBV5-4 with TRBJ2-5; TRBD2 aligns across 12 bases. V lost 4 bases, J lost 1 base, and 11 bases stayed unmatched. The length of the CDR3 is 18 residues. Germline V gives CDR1 SGHNT, CDR2 YYREEE (reference sequence). The CDR3 reads CASSPGPLAGGFQETQYF. As DNA, the CDR3 is TGTGCCAGCAGCCCGGGCCCTCTAGCGGGGGGGTTCCAAGAGACCCAGTACTTC.

The chain carries TRBV5-1 and TRBJ2-7; TRBD1 is a possible D gene (5 bases). The CDR3 runs 17 residues. Germline V lookup: CDR1 SGHRS, CDR2 YFSETQ. With 0 bases removed from V and 2 bases from J, the gap between germline ends came to 18 bases. As DNA, the CDR3 is TGCGCCAGCAGCTTGGAGCCGACAGTAATAAGCCCCTACGAGCAGTACTTC. Amino acid sequence: CASSLEPTVISPYEQYF.

The gene calls are TRBV6-5 and TRBJ2-3; a possible D gene is TRBD2 (6 bases). CDR1 is MNHEY, CDR2 SVGAGI, per germline. This CDR3 is 14 amino acids long. V shed 7 bases and J shed 4 bases, with 15 bases lying between them. DNA of the CDR3: TGTGCCAGCAAGGTCCAGCGGGTCGCAGATACGCAGTATTTT. It encodes CASKVQRVADTQYF.

This clone was detected once. This chain connects TRBV4-3 to TRBJ1-2; perhaps TRBD1 as D (5 bases). With 4 bases removed from V and 3 bases from J, the gap between germline ends came to 15 bases. CDR3 size: 15 residues. Germline loops: CDR1 LGHNA, CDR2 YSLEER. The DNA of the CDR3 is TGCGCCAGCAGCCCCCAGGGAGGGACTGACTATGGCTACACCTTC. Residues: CASSPQGGTDYGYTF.

The V call is TRBV29-1, the J call TRBJ2-3; TRBD2 aligns across 13 bases. Germline-derived CDR1 and CDR2 are SQVTM and ANQGSEA. The junction had 4 bases not matched to a gene; V was cut back by 6 bases and J by 1 base. This CDR3 comprises 15 residues. The CDR3 bases are TGCAGCGTCGACGGGACTAGCGGGGGCACAGATACGCAGTATTTT. Amino acid sequence: CSVDGTSGGTDTQYF.

This clone came up once. The V gene is TRBV9, the J gene TRBJ1-2; 7 positions agree with TRBD1. The CDR3 totals 14 residues. Germline V gene data show CDR1 as SGDLS and CDR2 as YYNGEE. Trimming at V came to 6 bases and at J to 3 bases, leaving 8 bases not matched to a gene. CDR3 in amino acids: CASTKVGGDYGYTF. The CDR3 DNA reads as TGTGCCAGCACCAAAGTAGGGGGCGACTATGGCTACACCTTC.

The genes are TRBV19 and TRBJ1-5; D unresolved. CDR1 and CDR2 (germline): LNHDA, SQIVND (reference sequence). The CDR3 extends over 15 amino acids. The V end lost 8 bases, the J end lost 0 bases, and 14 bases lay between the germline ends. CDR3 in DNA: TGTGCCAGTCGAAGGAGTTTTTATAGCAATCAGCCCCAGCATTTT. It yields the protein CASRRSFYSNQPQHF.